The T cell receptor (beta chain) described here comes from a study of shared clonotypes between healthy human individuals. For the study at large: Two women and a few men aged 18 to 49 served as donors.

Unsorted PBMC DNA went through sequencing on ten immunoSEQ deep assay plates. Per the authors' pipeline: Junction-only sequences without quality scores were provided by ImmunoSEQ, so filtering was different. Data came from immunoSEQ multiplex PCR; TCRdb stores just in-frame clones and leaves some out. Clone size and V and J calls were adopted from that table, with D and trimming inferred from the DNA. There are about half a million clones in the sample; approximately 80% occur only once, and more than 10% lies in the top ten. V shed 0 bases and J 4 bases; nucleotides not matched to a gene: 9. This CDR3 comprises 18 residues. CDR1 and CDR2 from the germline V gene are SGHRS and YFSETQ. This clone was found once. As yet, its antigen is unknown. Whole-study findings and limits: Clonotype sharing among donors was expected to depend on sequencing depth.

The rearrangement uses TRBV5-1 and TRBJ2-2; 10 bases map to TRBD2. Specimen: PBMCs. The TCR comes from a woman in her thirties or forties in good health. Some clones in this sample may be carry-over from other donors' samples. CDR3 amino acids: CASSLVASGSGGTGELFF. DNA for the CDR3: TGCGCCAGCAGCTTGGTAGCTAGCGGGAGCGGGGGCACCGGGGAGCTGTTTTTT.